These 9 T cell receptor beta chains were sequenced from one sample in a study of blood T cell repertoires in COVID-19. The data were produced by immunoSEQ multiplex PCR, yet TCRdb's version contains in-frame clones alone and is incomplete. The table shows 190,000 or so clones, with 80% to 90% occurring only once. The sequenced sample was PBMCs or T cells enriched from blood (not recorded which). These receptors all stem from a man aged 25 to 40 who had recovered from COVID-19.

In this sample, this clone turned up a few times. The rearrangement joins TRBV5-6 to TRBJ2-7; tentatively, D is TRBD1 (5 bases). CDR3 length equals 13 residues. The V end lost 4 bases, the J end lost 1 base, and 9 bases lay between the germline ends. The germline CDR1 and CDR2 sequences are SGHDT and YYEEEE. The CDR3 nucleotides are TGTGCCAGCAGCGAGACAGTATCCTACGAGCAGTACTTC. It is translated as CASSETVSYEQYF.

This sequence joins TRBV12-5 and TRBJ2-2; the D is unclear. The germline V gene encodes CDR1 LGHNT and CDR2 FRNRAP. V was shortened by 0 bases and J by 5 bases, with 10 bases between the two germline ends. This CDR3 contains 15 residues. The CDR3 DNA reads as TGTGCTAGTGGTTTGGTGACCGGCGGAACCGGGGAGCTGTTTTTT. This codes for CASGLVTGGTGELFF.

J is TRBJ1-2 and V is TRBV7-2; TRBD1 matches at 10 bases. Germline V lookup: CDR1 SGHTA, CDR2 FQGNSA. Unmatched junction bases numbered 14, after V lost 5 bases and J lost 2 bases. The CDR3 sequence is 18 residues long. CDR3 sequence: CASSPRVRGTGENYGYTF. The CDR3 nucleotides are TGTGCCAGCAGCCCAAGGGTACGCGGGACAGGGGAAAACTATGGCTACACCTTC.

The chain uses TRBV5-4 and TRBJ1-2; D might be TRBD1 (6 bases). Germline V gives CDR1 SGHNT, CDR2 YYREEE (reference sequence). CDR3 length equals 16 residues. V was trimmed by 1 base and J by 0 bases, leaving 13 bases between them. The CDR3 here is CASSLWTVQANYGYTF. CDR3 in DNA: TGTGCCAGCAGCTTGTGGACAGTCCAAGCTAACTATGGCTACACCTTC.

The rearrangement links TRBV27 to TRBJ1-2, with no clear D. Trimming took 6 bases from V and 7 from J, leaving 15 bases between them. The germline CDR1 and CDR2 sequences are MNHEY and SMNVEV (reference sequence). This CDR3 has 13 amino acids. CDR3 coding DNA: TGTGCCAGCAGGGAAGGGAGACACGGTGGCTACACCTTC. This codes for CASREGRHGGYTF.

The chain links TRBV4-1 to TRBJ1-3; D may be TRBD1 (5 bases). This CDR3 spans 16 amino acids. Germline V gene data show CDR1 as MGHRA and CDR2 as YSYEKL. Between the trimmed V and J ends, which lost 4 bases and 2 bases, there was a span of 15 bases. CDR3 in amino acids: CASSPLHRGTGNTIYF. The CDR3 DNA is TGCGCCAGCAGCCCCCTCCATAGGGGTACTGGAAACACCATATATTTT.

J is TRBJ2-7 and V is TRBV6-5, with D uncertain. The V end was cut by 0 bases, the J end by 6 bases, with 9 bases between. Germline CDR1 MNHEY, CDR2 SVGAGI. The CDR3 spans 13 residues. The CDR3 spells CASSYSSSLEQYF. The CDR3 DNA reads TGTGCCAGCAGTTACTCGTCTTCCCTCGAGCAGTACTTC.

This chain links TRBV4-1 with TRBJ2-1, with a weak D call TRBD2 (6 bases). CDR3 length equals 16 residues. Per germline, CDR1 MGHRA and CDR2 YSYEKL. V was trimmed by 0 bases and J by 4 bases, leaving 13 bases between them. The CDR3 sequence: CASSQDSSDRYNEQFF. CDR3 coding DNA: TGCGCCAGCAGCCAAGATTCTAGCGACCGTTACAATGAGCAGTTCTTC.

The rearrangement links TRBV30 to TRBJ2-3; a weak D match, TRBD2 (6 bases). Per germline, CDR1 GTSNPN and CDR2 SVGIG (reference sequence). With 6 bases removed from V and 0 bases from J, the gap between germline ends came to 10 bases. CDR3 length: 13 amino acids. CDR3 nucleotides: TGTGCCTGTACCGGGACTAGCACAGATACGCAGTATTTT. Translation: CACTGTSTDTQYF.